This is a list of T cell receptor beta chains from one sample in a study of T cell responses to AZD1222 COVID-19 vaccine. Method: immunoSEQ multiplex PCR; TCRdb's copy keeps in-frame clones and lacks some. The sample carries 80,000 or so clones, roughly 90% recorded once. Source: peripheral blood, taken 28 days after the second AZD1222 dose. Receptor source: an adult who received the AZD1222 COVID-19 vaccine. The conserved cysteine and the conserved F or W are not part of the CDR3 here.

TRBV16	TRBJ2-3	ASSQSLAGGPDTQY
TRBV27	TRBJ1-5	ASSLTGRFGQPQH
TRBV5-1	TRBJ1-3	ASSLGDRHSGNTIY
TRBV10-3	TRBJ1-6	AIMAGDGSPLH
TRBV29-1	TRBJ2-7	SVARTALEQY
TRBV18	TRBJ1-5	ASSGGLPGLSSNQPQH
TRBV6-6	TRBJ2-1	ASSRDPSYNEQF
TRBV12-5	TRBJ1-4	ASGLVRGGPGANEKLF
TRBV6-5	TRBJ2-3	ASSRTSGRPDTQY
TRBV6-7	TRBJ2-5	ASSLGYVVPGAQY
TRBV28	TRBJ2-7	ASSPTSGRPYEQY
TRBV5-1	TRBJ2-1	ASSLLAMNEQF
TRBV5-6	TRBJ2-2	ASSGLAANTGELF
TRBV7-9	TRBJ1-4	ASSFEQGLNEKLF
TRBV28	TRBJ2-5	ASSSRGLPSMETQY
TRBV7-3	TRBJ2-3	ASSWTSGITDTQY